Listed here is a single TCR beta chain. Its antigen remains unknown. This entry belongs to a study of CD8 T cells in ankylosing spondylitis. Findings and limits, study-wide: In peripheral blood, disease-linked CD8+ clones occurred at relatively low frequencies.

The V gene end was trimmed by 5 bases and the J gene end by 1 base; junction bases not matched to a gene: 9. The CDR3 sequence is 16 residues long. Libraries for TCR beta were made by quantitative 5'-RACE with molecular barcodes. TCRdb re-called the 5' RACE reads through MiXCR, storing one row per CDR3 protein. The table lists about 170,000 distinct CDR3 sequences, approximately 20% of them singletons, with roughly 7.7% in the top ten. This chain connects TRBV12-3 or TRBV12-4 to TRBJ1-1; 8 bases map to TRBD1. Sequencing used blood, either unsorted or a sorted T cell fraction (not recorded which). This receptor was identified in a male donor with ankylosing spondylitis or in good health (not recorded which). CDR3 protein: CASSPKTGEKNTEAFF. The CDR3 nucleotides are TGTGCCAGCAGTCCAAAGACAGGGGAAAAGAACACTGAAGCTTTCTTT.